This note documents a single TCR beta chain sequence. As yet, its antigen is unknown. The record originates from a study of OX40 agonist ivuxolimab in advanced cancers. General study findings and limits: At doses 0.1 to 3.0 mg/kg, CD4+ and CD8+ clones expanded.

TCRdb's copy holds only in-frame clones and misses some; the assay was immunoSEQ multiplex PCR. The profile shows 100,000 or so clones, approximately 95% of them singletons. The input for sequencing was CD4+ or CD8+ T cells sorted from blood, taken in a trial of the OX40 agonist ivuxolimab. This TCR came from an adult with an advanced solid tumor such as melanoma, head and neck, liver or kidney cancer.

CDR3 in amino acids: CASRADRQNTEAFF. The CDR3, as DNA: TGCGCCAGCAGAGCGGACAGGCAGAACACTGAAGCTTTCTTT. This rearrangement joins TRBV10-1 to TRBJ1-1; TRBD1 matches 7 bases. The germline gives CDR1 WNHNN, CDR2 SYGVQD (reference sequence). J gave up 1 base and V 6 bases, and 5 bases lay outside the gene matches. This CDR3 is built from 14 residues.